This TCR beta chain was profiled in a study of CD8 T cells in Susac syndrome. The overall study: There were about six sequenced Susac syndrome patients with active disease and roughly 8 in remission.

This CDR3 region has 13 residues. The ends lost 6 bases at V and 12 bases at J; junction bases unmatched: 7. From germline, CDR1 is SQVTM and CDR2 ANQGSEA. Random hexamers were used to reverse transcribe an amount of roughly 0.5 to 1 ug RNA. MiXCR, applied by TCRdb to the immunoSEQ multiplex PCR reads, yields one record per CDR3 protein. Of around 200,000 distinct CDR3 sequences in the sample, over 90% are singletons; the top ten hold 0.095% to 0.1%. V usage is TRBV29-1 and J usage is TRBJ2-6, with 11 bases that match TRBD1. Sequenced material: CD4+ T cells from PBMCs. This sequence was found in a human donor with Susac syndrome. The CDR3 sequence: CSVRDRGDGVLTF. In DNA form, the CDR3 reads TGCAGCGTCCGGGACAGGGGGGATGGCGTCCTGACTTTC.